The entry that follows covers one T cell receptor (beta chain) sequence. The authors negatively isolated CD8+ and CD4+ T cells and FACS-enriched TEMRA cells. A quantity of about 0.45 to 1 ug RNA underwent reverse transcription using random hexamers. TCRdb ran MiXCR on the immunoSEQ multiplex PCR reads and lists one entry per CDR3 protein. The sample records 150,000 to 200,000 distinct CDR3 sequences, just over 90% being singletons. The data are from a study of CD8 T cells in Susac syndrome. Germline loops: CDR1 KGHDR, CDR2 SFDVKD. This CDR3 region has 13 residues. V lost 7 bases to trimming and J lost 8 bases, with 15 bases between them.

This sequence joins TRBV24-1 and TRBJ2-3; D is undetermined. Sample: CD4+ T cells from PBMCs. The clonotype comes from a human donor in good health. The CDR3 reads CATSAPPDRTQYF. As DNA, the CDR3 is TGTGCCACCAGCGCCCCCCCCGATCGTACGCAGTATTTT.